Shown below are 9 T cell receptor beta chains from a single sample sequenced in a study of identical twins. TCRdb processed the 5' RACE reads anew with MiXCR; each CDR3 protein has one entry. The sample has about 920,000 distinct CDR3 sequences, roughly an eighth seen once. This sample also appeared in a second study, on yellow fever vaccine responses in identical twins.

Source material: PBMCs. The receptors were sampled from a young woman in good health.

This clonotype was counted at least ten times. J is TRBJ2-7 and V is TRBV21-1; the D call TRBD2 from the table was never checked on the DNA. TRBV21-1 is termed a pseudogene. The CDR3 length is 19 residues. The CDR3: CASSRLLAASTLSSYEQYF. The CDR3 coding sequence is TGTGCCAGCAGCAGACTACTAGCGGCCTCTACTCTGAGCTCCTACGAGCAGTACTTC.

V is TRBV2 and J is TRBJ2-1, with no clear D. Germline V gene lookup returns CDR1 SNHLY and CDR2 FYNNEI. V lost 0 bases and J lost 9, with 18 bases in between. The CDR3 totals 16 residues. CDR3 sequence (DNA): TGTGCCAGCAGTGAAGCGCAGGCTAGTCTTTTGGGTGAGCAGTTCTTC. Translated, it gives CASSEAQASLLGEQFF.

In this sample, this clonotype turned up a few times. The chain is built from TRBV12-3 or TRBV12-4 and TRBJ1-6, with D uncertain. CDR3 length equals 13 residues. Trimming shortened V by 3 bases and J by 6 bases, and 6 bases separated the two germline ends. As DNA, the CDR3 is TGTGCCAGCAGTTTGCATCGTAATTCACCCCTCCACTTT. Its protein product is CASSLHRNSPLHF.

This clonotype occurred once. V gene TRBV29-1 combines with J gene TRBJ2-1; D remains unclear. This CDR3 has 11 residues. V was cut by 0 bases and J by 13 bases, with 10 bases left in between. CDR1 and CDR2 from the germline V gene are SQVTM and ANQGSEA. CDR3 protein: CSVEDLSTQFF. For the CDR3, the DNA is TGCAGCGTTGAAGATCTAAGTACACAGTTCTTC.

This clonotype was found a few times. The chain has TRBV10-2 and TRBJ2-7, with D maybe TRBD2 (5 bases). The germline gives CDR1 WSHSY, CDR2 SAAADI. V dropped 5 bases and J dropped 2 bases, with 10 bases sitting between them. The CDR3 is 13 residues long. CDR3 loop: CASSWTETYEQYF. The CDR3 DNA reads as TGCGCCAGCAGTTGGACTGAAACCTACGAGCAGTACTTC.

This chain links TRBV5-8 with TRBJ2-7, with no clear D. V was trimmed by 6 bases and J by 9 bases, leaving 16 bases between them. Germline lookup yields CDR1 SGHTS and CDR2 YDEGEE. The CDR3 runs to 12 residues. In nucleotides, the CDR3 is TGTGCCAGCACCCAACGCCTCGGGCGGCAGTACGTC. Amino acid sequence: CASTQRLGRQYV.

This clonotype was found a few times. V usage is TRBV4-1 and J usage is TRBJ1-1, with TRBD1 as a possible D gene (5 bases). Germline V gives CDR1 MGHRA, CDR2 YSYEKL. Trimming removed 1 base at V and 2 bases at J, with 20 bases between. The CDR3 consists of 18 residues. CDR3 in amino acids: CASSQVPPPGLLNTEAFF. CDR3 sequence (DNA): TGCGCCAGCAGCCAAGTGCCTCCCCCGGGACTTCTCAACACTGAAGCTTTCTTT.

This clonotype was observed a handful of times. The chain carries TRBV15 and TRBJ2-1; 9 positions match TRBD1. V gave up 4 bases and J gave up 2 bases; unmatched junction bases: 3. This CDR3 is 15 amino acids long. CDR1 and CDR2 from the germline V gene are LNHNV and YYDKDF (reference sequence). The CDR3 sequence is CATSTRQGAYNEQFF. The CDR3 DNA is TGTGCCACCAGCACCCGACAGGGGGCCTACAATGAGCAGTTCTTC.

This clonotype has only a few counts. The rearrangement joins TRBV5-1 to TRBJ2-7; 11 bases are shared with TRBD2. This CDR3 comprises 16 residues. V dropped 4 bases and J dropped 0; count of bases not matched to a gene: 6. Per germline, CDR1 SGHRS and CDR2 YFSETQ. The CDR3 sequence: CASSRGLAAVSYEQYF. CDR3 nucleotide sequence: TGCGCCAGCAGCAGGGGACTAGCGGCCGTCTCCTACGAGCAGTACTTC.